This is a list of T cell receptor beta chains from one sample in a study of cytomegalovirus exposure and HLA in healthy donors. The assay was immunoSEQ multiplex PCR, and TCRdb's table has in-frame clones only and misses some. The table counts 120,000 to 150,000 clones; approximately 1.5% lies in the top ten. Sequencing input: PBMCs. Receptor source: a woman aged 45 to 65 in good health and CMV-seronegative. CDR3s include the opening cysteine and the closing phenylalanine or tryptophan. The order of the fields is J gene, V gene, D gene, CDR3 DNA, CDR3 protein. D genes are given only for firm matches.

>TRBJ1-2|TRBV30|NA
TGTGCCTGGAGTGTAGGAAGCGATGGCTACACCTTC
CAWSVGSDGYTF
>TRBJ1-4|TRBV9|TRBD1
TGTGCCAGCAGCGTAGTGGGACAGAGTAATGAAAAACTGTTTTTT
CASSVVGQSNEKLFF
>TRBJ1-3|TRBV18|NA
TGTGCCAGCTCACCACTATCCGACACCACCAACTCTGGAAACACCATATATTTT
CASSPLSDTTNSGNTIYF
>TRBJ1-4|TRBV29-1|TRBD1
TGCAGCGTTGCCGGGACAGGGTATGAAAAACTGTTTTTT
CSVAGTGYEKLFF
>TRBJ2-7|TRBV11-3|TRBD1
TGTGCCAGCAGCTTTTCCGGGACAGGGGCCCACGAGCAGTACTTC
CASSFSGTGAHEQYF
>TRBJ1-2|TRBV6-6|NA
TGTGCCAGCAGGCCGGCCAGGGGCGCCTATGGCTACACCTTC
CASRPARGAYGYTF
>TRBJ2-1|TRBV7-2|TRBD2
TGTGCCAGCAGCTTAGGTCCTAGCGGGAGGAGCTATGAGCAGTTCTTC
CASSLGPSGRSYEQFF
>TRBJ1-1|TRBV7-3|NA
TGTGCCAGCAGCCCCCGACAGGCTACTGAAGCTTTCTTT
CASSPRQATEAFF
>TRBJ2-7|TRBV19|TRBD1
TGTGCCAGTAGTCAACAGGGGTCATACGAGCAGTACTTC
CASSQQGSYEQYF
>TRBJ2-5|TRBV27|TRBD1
TGTGCCAGCAACCCGACAGGGTGGACGGAGACCCAGTACTTC
CASNPTGWTETQYF
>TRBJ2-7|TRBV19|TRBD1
TGTGCCAGTAGTGGGGGACAGGCCGCCGAGCAGTACTTC
CASSGGQAAEQYF
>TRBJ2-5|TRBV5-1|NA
TGCGCCAGCAGCTTAGCTGGACTTACCGAAGAGACCCAGTACTTC
CASSLAGLTEETQYF
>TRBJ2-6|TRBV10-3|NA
TGTGCCATCAGTGAGTCGAGGTCCGGGGTGGCCGGGGCCAACGTCCTGACTTTC
CAISESRSGVAGANVLTF
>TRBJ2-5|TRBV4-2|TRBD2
TGTGCCAGCAGCCAAAGCCAGGGAGGGGAGACCCAGTACTTC
CASSQSQGGETQYF
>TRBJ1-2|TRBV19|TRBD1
TGTGCCAGTAGTCCCTCCGGTGGACAGGGGGCATTCTACTATGGCTACACCTTC
CASSPSGGQGAFYYGYTF
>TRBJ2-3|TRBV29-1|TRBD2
TGCAGCCTTGCGGGAGTTGCAGATACGCAGTATTTT
CSLAGVADTQYF
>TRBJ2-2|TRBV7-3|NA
TGTGCCAGCAGATCCGACTTTGGGACCGGGGAGCTGTTTTTT
CASRSDFGTGELFF
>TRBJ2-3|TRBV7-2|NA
TGTGCCAGCAGCTTAGGGAAAGGGAGCTTGAAGTATTTT
CASSLGKGSLKYF
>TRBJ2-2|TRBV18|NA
TGTGCCAGCTCACCTATGGTGGCAGGGCCCAACACCGGGGAGCTGTTTTTT
CASSPMVAGPNTGELFF
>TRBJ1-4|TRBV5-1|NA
TGCGCCAGCAGATCAGGGGCGCAGAGTAATGAAAAACTGTTTTTT
CASRSGAQSNEKLFF
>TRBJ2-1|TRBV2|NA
TGTGCCAGCAGTGAACGCAGCGGCCAGGTCGATGAGCAGTTCTTC
CASSERSGQVDEQFF
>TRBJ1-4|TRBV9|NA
TGTGCCAGCAGCCCCTCACCGCCTTGGACAGTCGAAAAGCTGTTTTTT
CASSPSPPWTVEKLFF
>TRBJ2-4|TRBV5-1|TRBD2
TGCGCCAGCAGCAGAGGGACTAGCGGGAGTCAAAACATTCAGTACTTC
CASSRGTSGSQNIQYF
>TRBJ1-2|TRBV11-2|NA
TGTGCCAGCAGCCCGCGGACAGAAACAGGTAGGTATGGCTACACCTTC
CASSPRTETGRYGYTF
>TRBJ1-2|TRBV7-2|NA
TGTGCCAGCACCTTAACAGGGAGGGCCTATGGCTACACCTTC
CASTLTGRAYGYTF
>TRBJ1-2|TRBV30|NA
TGTGCCTGGAGTAGGGAGAGGACTATCCGTAACTATGGCTACACCTTC
CAWSRERTIRNYGYTF
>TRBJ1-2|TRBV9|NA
TGTGCCAGCAGCGTAGACTGGAACTATGGCTACACCTTC
CASSVDWNYGYTF
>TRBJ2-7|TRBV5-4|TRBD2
TGTGCCAGCAGCTTGGCGCGCGGGGGGCGAGAGCAGTACTTC
CASSLARGGREQYF
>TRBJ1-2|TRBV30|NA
TGTGCCTGGAGTGTACCCCCGCGCACCTCGGGAACCTTC
CAWSVPPRTSGTF
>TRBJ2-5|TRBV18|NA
TGTGCCAGCTCACCCCTCGGTAATCTAGGAGAGACCCAGTACTTC
CASSPLGNLGETQYF